The T cell receptor beta chain described here comes from a study of blood T cells in healthy people across ages. The CDR3 has 18 residues. Germline V lookup: CDR1 SGHVS, CDR2 FNYEAQ. V trimming: 1 base; J trimming: 0 bases; junction bases outside the gene matches: 8. Primed by a sample-barcoded 5' primer and a J-beta primer mix, a second PCR proceeded for roughly 7 to 11 cycles. TCRdb re-called the 5' RACE reads through MiXCR, storing one row per CDR3 protein. Of 600,000 to 800,000 distinct CDR3 sequences listed, about 21% were seen once; the top ten hold roughly 3.6%. This chain uses TRBV7-6 with TRBJ2-1, with 8 bases fitting TRBD1. The source of this sequence is an older man in good health. Sequencing was done on a sample of blood. The CDR3 DNA reads as TGTGCCAGCAGCTTAGTACAGGGGGGACTGAGCTCCTACAATGAGCAGTTCTTC. Its translation: CASSLVQGGLSSYNEQFF.